This T cell receptor (beta chain) was identified during a study of blood T cell repertoires in COVID-19. The ends were cut back, 1 base at V and 2 bases at J, with 12 bases in the middle. Germline values: CDR1 SGHTA, CDR2 FQGTGA. This CDR3 comprises 15 residues. Libraries were prepared by immunoSEQ multiplex PCR; TCRdb keeps only in-frame clonotypes and omits some of them. Among around 280,000 clones listed, around nine tenths were seen once. This chain uses TRBV7-3 with TRBJ2-7; weak D call: TRBD1 (6 bases). Sequencing input: peripheral blood. The clonotype was recovered from a woman aged 30 to 39 with COVID-19, enrolled during active disease. This chain's CDR3 is CASSLIREGAYEQYF. CDR3 DNA: TGTGCCAGCAGCTTAATTCGCGAGGGGGCCTACGAGCAGTACTTC.